The 24 T cell receptor beta chains given below trace back to one sample, sequenced in a study of cytomegalovirus exposure and HLA in healthy donors. The PCR had 60 Vbeta and 13 Jbeta primers. Profiling relied on immunoSEQ multiplex PCR, and the TCRdb table lists in-frame clones only, not all of them. Among roughly 160,000 clones, less than 80% were seen once, and the ten largest hold about 2.2%. Sequencing input: PBMCs. These receptors were taken from a man aged 35-49 years in good health and CMV-seronegative.

This clone has more than one count but fewer than ten. The gene calls are TRBV7-2 and TRBJ2-1, with TRBD2 matching over 7 bases. This CDR3 has 14 residues. Germline V gene data show CDR1 as SGHTA and CDR2 as FQGNSA. The V and J ends lost 1 base and 10 bases, in that order; junction bases with no gene match: 7. CDR3 bases: TGTGCCAGCAGCTTAGAGCCCCTTAGCGGGGAGCAGTTCTTC. Translating gives CASSLEPLSGEQFF.

This clone was observed a handful of times. The J gene is TRBJ2-1, the V gene TRBV5-1, with 8 nucleotides matching TRBD1. The CDR3 covers 15 residues. The germline V gene has CDR1 SGHRS and CDR2 YFSETQ. Losses at the gene ends were 5 bases for V and 10 bases for J; bases not matched to a gene: 14. Written as DNA, the CDR3 is TGCGCCAGCAGTTGGCTAGGACAGGGAAAGGGGGAGCAGTTCTTC. This encodes CASSWLGQGKGEQFF.

CDR3 sequence reads: CASSPGQGSSEAFF. The CDR3 nucleotides read TGTGCCAGCTCACCTGGACAGGGGAGCTCTGAAGCTTTCTTT. The chain employs TRBV18 and TRBJ1-1; 9 bases are a match to TRBD1. With 3 bases clipped from V and 6 bases from J, the junction kept 5 bases outside the gene matches. This CDR3 has 14 amino acids. The germline V gene encodes CDR1 KGHSH and CDR2 LQKENI.

Only one count was recorded for this clone. A read error may produce the germline difference seen at one junction end. CDR3 nucleotides: TGTTCCAGCAGCCCGAGCGGGAGGGCCAACGAGCAGTACTTC. Amino acids: CSSSPSGRANEQYF. The chain uses TRBV7-9 and TRBJ2-7; 10 nucleotides agree with TRBD2. Germline lookup yields CDR1 SEHNR and CDR2 FQNEAQ (reference sequence). CDR3 length: 14 residues.

This clone was observed a handful of times. An end of the junction differs from the germline gene, which may be a read error. The CDR3 nucleotides are TGTTCCAGCAGCCGCGGCCTGGCTGAAGCTTTCTTT. This sequence encodes CSSSRGLAEAFF. V usage is TRBV7-9 and J usage is TRBJ1-1, with D unresolved. The V gene's germline CDR1 is SEHNR and CDR2 FQNEAQ (reference sequence). This CDR3 comprises 12 residues.

The chain employs TRBV9 and TRBJ2-5; D gene uncertain. Trimming removed 3 bases at V and 4 bases at J, with 10 bases between. Germline CDR1 reads SGDLS; CDR2 reads YYNGEE. CDR3 length: 13 amino acids. In DNA form, the CDR3 reads TGTGCCAGCAGCGCTGGCCGGAGAGAGACCCAGTACTTC. This gives the protein CASSAGRRETQYF.

In its sample, this clone was seen once. At one of its ends the junction is not consistent with the germline gene, which may arise from a read error. The chain recombines TRBV4-1 with TRBJ2-4; the match to TRBD2 covers 12 bases. Germline V gene data show CDR1 as MGHRA and CDR2 as YSYEKL. This CDR3 is 18 amino acids long. The CDR3 here is CASSQGLAGGGGKNSQYF. The CDR3 DNA reads as TGCGCCAGCAGCCAAGGGCTAGCGGGAGGGGGGGGCAAAAACAGTCAGTACTTC.

This chain links TRBV7-6 with TRBJ1-2; D gene ambiguous. Germline CDR1 reads SGHVS; CDR2 reads FNYEAQ. The CDR3 covers 15 residues. V dropped 3 bases and J dropped 2 bases, with 13 bases sitting between them. CDR3 amino acids: CASSLNSGRNYGYTF. CDR3 in DNA: TGTGCCAGCAGCTTGAACTCGGGGAGGAACTATGGCTACACCTTC. The whole variable domain, filled in from reference TRBV7-6 and TRBJ1-2, reads GAGVSQSPRYKVTKRGQDVALRCDPISGHVSLYWYRQALGQGPEFLTYFNYEAQQDKSGLPNDRFSAERPEGSISTLTIQRTEQRDSAMYRCASSLNSGRNYGYTFGSGTRLTVV.

The rearrangement links TRBV7-8 to TRBJ2-1; D is uncertain. CDR1 is SGHVS and CDR2 is FQNEAQ in the germline V gene. The CDR3 sequence is 15 residues long. The V gene lost 0 bases and the J gene lost 0 bases, with 6 bases spanning the gap. The CDR3 region has the DNA TGTGCCAGCAGCTTAGCGGTTAGCTCCTACAATGAGCAGTTCTTC. It encodes CASSLAVSSYNEQFF.

The chain carries TRBV5-4 and TRBJ2-1; D perhaps matches TRBD1 (8 bases). The V end was cut by 6 bases, the J end by 8 bases, with 18 bases between. CDR3 length equals 14 residues. Germline lookup yields CDR1 SGHNT and CDR2 YYREEE (reference sequence). The DNA for the CDR3 is TGTGCCAGCACCGACAGGGGAGGGGGGGATGAGCAGTTCTTC. It specifies CASTDRGGGDEQFF.

This clone was counted only a few times. The V and J genes are TRBV19 and TRBJ1-1, with D maybe TRBD1 (5 bases). CDR3 length: 15 amino acids. V was clipped by 5 bases and J by 4 bases, with 17 bases between them. CDR1 is LNHDA and CDR2 is SQIVND in the germline V gene (reference sequence). The CDR3 region has the DNA TGTGCCAGTAGTTCGGGCCCAGGGTTGACCACTGAAGCTTTCTTT. Protein: CASSSGPGLTTEAFF.

This chain uses TRBV10-3 with TRBJ2-1; TRBD2 matches at 7 bases. The CDR3 runs 15 residues. Trimming at V came to 0 bases and at J to 7 bases, leaving 6 bases not matched to a gene. Germline lookup yields CDR1 ENHRY and CDR2 SYGVKD. CDR3 sequence (DNA): TGTGCCATCAGTGAGTCTAGCGGGCGTCAGAATGAGCAGTTCTTC. Residues: CAISESSGRQNEQFF.

The J gene is TRBJ2-3, the V gene TRBV5-4, with TRBD1 as a possible D gene (6 bases). Per the germline V gene, CDR1 is SGHNT and CDR2 is YYREEE (reference sequence). This CDR3 region has 15 residues. V lost 2 bases and J lost 2, with 12 bases in between. The CDR3 DNA is TGTGCCAGCAGCTTCCCGACAGGCAACACAGATACGCAGTATTTT. This encodes CASSFPTGNTDTQYF.

V gene TRBV6-1 combines with J gene TRBJ2-2, with 7 bases fitting TRBD1. The CDR3 covers 15 residues. Germline CDR1 is MNHNS and CDR2 is SASEGT. The junction had 12 bases not matched to a gene; V was cut back by 11 bases and J by 3 bases. CDR3 residues: CACRQGRDYTGELFF. CDR3 in DNA: TGTGCCTGCCGACAGGGACGAGATTACACCGGGGAGCTGTTTTTT.

The chain recombines TRBV27 with TRBJ2-3; 13 positions agree with TRBD2. Trimming cost V 4 bases and J 0 bases; bases outside gene matches: 7. CDR3 size: 18 residues. From germline, CDR1 is MNHEY and CDR2 SMNVEV (reference sequence). The CDR3 is CASSSTSGRIVSTDTQYF. CDR3 nucleotide sequence: TGTGCCAGCAGTTCGACTAGCGGGAGGATTGTTAGCACAGATACGCAGTATTTT.

CDR3 sequence (DNA): TGCGCCAGCAGTGAGTCGCGGATCGTATTCACAAGGTGCTATGGCTACACCTTC. This gives the protein CASSESRIVFTRCYGYTF. V usage is TRBV10-1 and J usage is TRBJ1-2; D is unclear. Trimming removed 0 bases from V and 4 bases from J, with 21 bases in between. Germline CDR1 reads WNHNN; CDR2 reads SYGVQD (reference sequence). CDR3 size: 18 residues.

DNA of the CDR3: TGCGCCAGCAGCTTGGGAGCGGGAGGGCCAAACAATGAGCAGTTCTTC. It yields the protein CASSLGAGGPNNEQFF. This chain links TRBV5-1 with TRBJ2-1; 10 nucleotides match TRBD2. The trim removed 0 bases at V and 5 bases at J, leaving 5 bases unmatched. The CDR3 totals 16 residues. Germline V gives CDR1 SGHRS, CDR2 YFSETQ.

The chain carries TRBV6-6 and TRBJ1-1; D remains ambiguous. Germline assignment: CDR1 MNHNY and CDR2 SVGAGI (reference sequence). The CDR3 consists of 12 residues. Deletions cut 4 bases from V and 0 bases from J, with 3 bases between. This CDR3 is CASSWLNTEAFF. The CDR3 DNA is TGTGCCAGCAGTTGGCTGAACACTGAAGCTTTCTTT.

The chain links TRBV19 to TRBJ2-4; D perhaps matches TRBD2 (6 bases). Trimming removed 6 bases from V and 10 bases from J, with 13 bases in between. The CDR3 runs to 12 residues. Looked up from germline, CDR1 is LNHDA and CDR2 is SQIVND (reference sequence). The CDR3 spells CASSRDGLIQYF. In DNA, the CDR3 is TGTGCCAGTAGCCGGGACGGACTAATTCAGTACTTC.

This sequence joins TRBV5-4 and TRBJ2-2; D perhaps matches TRBD1 (6 bases). CDR3 size: 13 residues. Trimming took off 4 bases at V and 5 bases at J, with 9 bases between the two ends. The germline gives CDR1 SGHNT, CDR2 YYREEE (reference sequence). CDR3 DNA: TGTGCCAGCAGCACTGGACAGACCGGGGAGCTGTTTTTT. It specifies CASSTGQTGELFF.

The chain couples TRBV6-5 to TRBJ2-7; unclear D gene. The CDR3 length is 14 residues. V was trimmed by 4 bases and J by 5 bases, leaving 15 bases between them. The germline V gene encodes CDR1 MNHEY and CDR2 SVGAGI. The CDR3 DNA follows: TGTGCCAGCAGTTCAACTAAAGGTTTTCACGAGCAGTACTTC. Residues: CASSSTKGFHEQYF.

As DNA, the CDR3 is TGCGCCAGCAGCTTGATTGTGAGTCGGGAGACCCAGTACTTC. It yields the protein CASSLIVSRETQYF. The rearrangement links TRBV5-1 to TRBJ2-5, with unresolved D. From germline, CDR1 is SGHRS and CDR2 YFSETQ. The V gene lost 1 base and the J gene lost 5 bases, with 12 bases spanning the gap. The CDR3 loop spans 14 amino acids.

Comment on this clone: This CDR3 is also generated by other DNA sequences in the sample. The chain links TRBV28 to TRBJ2-7; D unclear. V lost 3 bases, J lost 2 bases, and 11 bases lay in between. In germline, CDR1 is MDHEN, CDR2 SYDVKM. This CDR3 is built from 14 residues. As DNA, the CDR3 is TGTGCCAGCAGTTTCCTTGGGCAGACCTACGAGCAGTACTTC. Amino acid sequence: CASSFLGQTYEQYF.

The chain joins TRBV6-4 to TRBJ2-1; 8 bases match TRBD2. This CDR3 contains 14 residues. V shed 5 bases and J 7 bases; nucleotides not matched to a gene: 7. CDR1 and CDR2 (germline): MRHNA, SNTAGT. Written as DNA, the CDR3 is TGTGCCAGCAGTACCGGGACTAGTGTGAATGAGCAGTTCTTC. Its translation is CASSTGTSVNEQFF.